The present entry profiles one T cell receptor beta chain with its context. As yet, its antigen is unknown. The CDR3 is 14 amino acids. Trimming removed 4 bases from V and 3 bases from J, with 14 bases in between. CDR1 and CDR2 from the germline V gene are SGHRS and YFSETQ. A second PCR, run for roughly 7 to 11 cycles, used a sample-barcoded 5' primer plus a J-beta primer mix. TCRdb re-analysed the 5' RACE reads in MiXCR, keeping a single row per CDR3 protein. Of approximately 830,000 distinct CDR3 sequences listed, roughly 60% are singletons. This sample was included in a study of blood T cells in healthy people across ages. General observations from the study: Long-lived donors exceeded aged donors in naive CD4+ cells and diversity.

The source is a man younger than 45 in good health. The genes are TRBV5-1 and TRBJ2-7, with D perhaps TRBD1 (5 bases). The sequencing input was blood. The DNA of the CDR3 is TGCGCCAGCAGCGTCGACAGACAACTCTACGAGCAGTACTTC. Its translation: CASSVDRQLYEQYF.